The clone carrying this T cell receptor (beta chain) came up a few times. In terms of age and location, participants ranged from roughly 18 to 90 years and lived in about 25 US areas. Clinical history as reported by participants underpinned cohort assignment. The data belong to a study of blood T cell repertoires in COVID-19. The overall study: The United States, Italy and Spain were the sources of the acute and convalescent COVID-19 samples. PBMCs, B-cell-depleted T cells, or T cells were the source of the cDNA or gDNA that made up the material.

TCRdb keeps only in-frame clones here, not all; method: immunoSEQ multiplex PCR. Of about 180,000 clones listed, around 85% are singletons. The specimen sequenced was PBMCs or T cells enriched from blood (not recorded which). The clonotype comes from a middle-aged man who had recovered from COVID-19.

The CDR3 DNA reads as TGTGCCAGCAGCTCCGAAGTGACAGGGAAGATAAACACCATATATTTT. It translates to CASSSEVTGKINTIYF. The chain recombines TRBV7-2 with TRBJ1-3; TRBD1 matches 7 bases. CDR1 SGHTA and CDR2 FQGNSA come from the germline V gene. V was pared by 4 bases and J by 6 bases, with 12 bases of the junction left unmatched. CDR3 length: 16 amino acids. The entire variable domain, with the rest obtained from reference TRBV7-2 and TRBJ1-3, is as follows: GAGVSQSPSNKVTEKGKDVELRCDPISGHTALYWYRQSLGQGLEFLIYFQGNSAPDKSGLPSDRFSAERTGGSVSTLTIQRTQQEDSAVYLCASSSEVTGKINTIYFGEGSWLTVV.